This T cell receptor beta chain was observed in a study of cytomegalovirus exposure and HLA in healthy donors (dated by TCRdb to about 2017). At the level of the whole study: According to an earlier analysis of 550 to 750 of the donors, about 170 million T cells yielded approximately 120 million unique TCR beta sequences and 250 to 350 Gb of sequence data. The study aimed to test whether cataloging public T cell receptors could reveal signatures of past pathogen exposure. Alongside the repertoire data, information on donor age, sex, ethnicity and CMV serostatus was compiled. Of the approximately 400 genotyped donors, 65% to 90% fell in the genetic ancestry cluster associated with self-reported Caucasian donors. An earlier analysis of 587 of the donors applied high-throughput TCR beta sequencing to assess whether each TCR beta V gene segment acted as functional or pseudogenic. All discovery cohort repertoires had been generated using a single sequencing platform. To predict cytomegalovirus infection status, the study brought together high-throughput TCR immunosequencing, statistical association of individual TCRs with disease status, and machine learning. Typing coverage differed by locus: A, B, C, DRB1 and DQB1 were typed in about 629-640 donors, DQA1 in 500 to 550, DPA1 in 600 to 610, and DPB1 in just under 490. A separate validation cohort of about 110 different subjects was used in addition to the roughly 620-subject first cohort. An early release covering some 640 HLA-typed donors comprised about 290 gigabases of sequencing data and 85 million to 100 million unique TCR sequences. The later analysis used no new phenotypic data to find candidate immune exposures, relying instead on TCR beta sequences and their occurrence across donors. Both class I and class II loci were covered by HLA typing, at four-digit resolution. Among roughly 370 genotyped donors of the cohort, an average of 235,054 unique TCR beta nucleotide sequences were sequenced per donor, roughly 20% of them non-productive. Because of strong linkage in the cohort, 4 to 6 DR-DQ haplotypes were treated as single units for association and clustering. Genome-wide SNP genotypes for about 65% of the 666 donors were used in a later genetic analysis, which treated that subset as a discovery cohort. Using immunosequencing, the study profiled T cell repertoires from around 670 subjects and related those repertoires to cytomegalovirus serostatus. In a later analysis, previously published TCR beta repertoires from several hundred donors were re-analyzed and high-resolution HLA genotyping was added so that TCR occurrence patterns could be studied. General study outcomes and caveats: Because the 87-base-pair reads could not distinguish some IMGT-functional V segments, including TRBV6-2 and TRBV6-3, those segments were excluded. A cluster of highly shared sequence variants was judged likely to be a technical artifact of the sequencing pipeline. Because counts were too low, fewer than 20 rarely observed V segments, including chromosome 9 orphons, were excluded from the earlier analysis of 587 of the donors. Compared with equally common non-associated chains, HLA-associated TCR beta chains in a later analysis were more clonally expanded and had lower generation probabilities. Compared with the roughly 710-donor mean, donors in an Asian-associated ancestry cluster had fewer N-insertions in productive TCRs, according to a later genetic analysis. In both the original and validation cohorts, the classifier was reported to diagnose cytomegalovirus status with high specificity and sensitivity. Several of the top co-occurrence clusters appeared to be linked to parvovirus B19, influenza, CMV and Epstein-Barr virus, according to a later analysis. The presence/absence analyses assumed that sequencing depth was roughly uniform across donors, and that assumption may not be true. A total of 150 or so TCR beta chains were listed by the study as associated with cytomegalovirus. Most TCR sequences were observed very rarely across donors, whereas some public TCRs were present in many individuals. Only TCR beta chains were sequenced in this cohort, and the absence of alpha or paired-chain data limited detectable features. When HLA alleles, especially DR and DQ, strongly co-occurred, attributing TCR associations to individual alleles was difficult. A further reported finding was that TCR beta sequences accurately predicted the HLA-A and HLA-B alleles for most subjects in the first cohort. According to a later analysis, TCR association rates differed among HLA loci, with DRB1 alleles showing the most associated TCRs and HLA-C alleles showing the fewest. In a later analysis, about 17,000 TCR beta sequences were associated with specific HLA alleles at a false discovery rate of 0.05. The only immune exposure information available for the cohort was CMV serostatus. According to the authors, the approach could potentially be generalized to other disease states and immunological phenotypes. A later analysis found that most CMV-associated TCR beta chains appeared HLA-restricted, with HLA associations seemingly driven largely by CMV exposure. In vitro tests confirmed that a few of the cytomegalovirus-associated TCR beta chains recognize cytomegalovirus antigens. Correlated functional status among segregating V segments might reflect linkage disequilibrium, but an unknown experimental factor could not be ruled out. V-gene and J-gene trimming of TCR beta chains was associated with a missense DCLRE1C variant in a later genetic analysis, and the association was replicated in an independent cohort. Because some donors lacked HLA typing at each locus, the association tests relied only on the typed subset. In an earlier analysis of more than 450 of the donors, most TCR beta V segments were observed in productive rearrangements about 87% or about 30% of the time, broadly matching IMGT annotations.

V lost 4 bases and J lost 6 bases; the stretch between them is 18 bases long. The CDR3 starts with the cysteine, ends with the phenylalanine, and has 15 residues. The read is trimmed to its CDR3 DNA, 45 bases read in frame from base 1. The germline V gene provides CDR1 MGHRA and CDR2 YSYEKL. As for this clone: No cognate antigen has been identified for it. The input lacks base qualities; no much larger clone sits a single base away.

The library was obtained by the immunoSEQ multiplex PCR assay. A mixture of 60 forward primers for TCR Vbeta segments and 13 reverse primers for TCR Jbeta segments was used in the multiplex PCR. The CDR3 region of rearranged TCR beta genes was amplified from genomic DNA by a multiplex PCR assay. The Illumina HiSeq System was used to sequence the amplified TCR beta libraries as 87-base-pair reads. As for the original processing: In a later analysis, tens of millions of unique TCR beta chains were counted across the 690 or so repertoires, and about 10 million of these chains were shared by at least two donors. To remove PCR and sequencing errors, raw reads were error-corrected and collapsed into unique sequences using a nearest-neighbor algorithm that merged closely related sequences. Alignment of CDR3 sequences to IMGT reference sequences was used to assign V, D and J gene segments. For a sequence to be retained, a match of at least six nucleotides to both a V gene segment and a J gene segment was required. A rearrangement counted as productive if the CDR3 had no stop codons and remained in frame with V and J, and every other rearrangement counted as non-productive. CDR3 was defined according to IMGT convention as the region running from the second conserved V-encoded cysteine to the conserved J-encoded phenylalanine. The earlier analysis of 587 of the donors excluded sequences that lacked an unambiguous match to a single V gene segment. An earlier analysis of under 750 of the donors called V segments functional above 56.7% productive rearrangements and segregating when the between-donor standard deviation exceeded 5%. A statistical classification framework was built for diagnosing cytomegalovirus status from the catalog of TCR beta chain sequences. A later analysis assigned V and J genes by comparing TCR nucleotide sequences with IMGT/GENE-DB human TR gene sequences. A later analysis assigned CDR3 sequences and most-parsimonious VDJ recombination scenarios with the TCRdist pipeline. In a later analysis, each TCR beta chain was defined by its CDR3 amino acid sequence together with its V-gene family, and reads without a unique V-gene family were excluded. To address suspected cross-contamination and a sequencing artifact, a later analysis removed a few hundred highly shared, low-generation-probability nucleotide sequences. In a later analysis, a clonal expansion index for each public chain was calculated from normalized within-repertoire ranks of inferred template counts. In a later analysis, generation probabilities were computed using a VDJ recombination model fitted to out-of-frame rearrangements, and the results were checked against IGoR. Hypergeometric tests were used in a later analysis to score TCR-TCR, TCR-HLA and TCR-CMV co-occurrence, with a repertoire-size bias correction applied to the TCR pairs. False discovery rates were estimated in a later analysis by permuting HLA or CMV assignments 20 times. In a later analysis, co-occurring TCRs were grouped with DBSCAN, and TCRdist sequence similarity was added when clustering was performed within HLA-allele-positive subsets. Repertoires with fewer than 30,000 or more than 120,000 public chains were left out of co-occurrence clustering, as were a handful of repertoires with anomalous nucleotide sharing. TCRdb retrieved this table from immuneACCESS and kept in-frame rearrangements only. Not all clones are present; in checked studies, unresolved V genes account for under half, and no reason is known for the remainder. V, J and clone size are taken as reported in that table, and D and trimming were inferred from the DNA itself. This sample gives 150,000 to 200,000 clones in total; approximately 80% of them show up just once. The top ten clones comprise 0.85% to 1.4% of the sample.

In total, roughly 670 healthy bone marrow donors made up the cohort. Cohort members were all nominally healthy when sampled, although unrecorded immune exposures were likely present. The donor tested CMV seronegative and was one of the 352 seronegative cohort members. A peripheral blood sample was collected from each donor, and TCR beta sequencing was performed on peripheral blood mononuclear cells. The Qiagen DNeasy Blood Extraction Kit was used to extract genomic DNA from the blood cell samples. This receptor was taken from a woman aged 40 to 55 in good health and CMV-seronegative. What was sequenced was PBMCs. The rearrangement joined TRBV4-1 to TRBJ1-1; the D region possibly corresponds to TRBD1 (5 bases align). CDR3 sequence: CASSLGDRSGPEAFF. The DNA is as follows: TGCGCCAGCAGCCTAGGCGACCGCTCAGGGCCTGAAGCTTTCTTT.